The clone carrying this TCR beta chain was observed a single time. The sample belongs to a study of blood T cell repertoires in COVID-19. At the level of the study: Collection of acute and convalescent COVID-19 samples took place in the United States, Italy and Spain. T cells, B-cell-depleted T cells, or PBMCs provided the cDNA or gDNA that served as material.

The table came from immunoSEQ multiplex PCR; TCRdb's copy has only in-frame clones and leaves some out. The sample holds 190,000 or so clones, roughly nine tenths seen once. Germline V gene data show CDR1 as LNHDA and CDR2 as SQIVND (reference sequence). The CDR3 extends over 17 amino acids. V dropped 9 bases and J dropped 1 base, with 22 bases sitting between them. Participants reported their clinical history, and cohort assignment relied on those reports. The source of this sequence is a young woman who had recovered from COVID-19. The specimen was PBMCs or T cells enriched from blood (not recorded which). The chain recombines TRBV19 with TRBJ1-5, with D perhaps matching TRBD1 (6 bases). Here the CDR3 DNA reads TGTGCCAGCAAATGTTTCAGGGGAAGTTTAAGCAATCAGCCCCAGCATTTT. It yields the protein CASKCFRGSLSNQPQHF.